The 9 T cell receptor beta chains below were found in one sample sequenced in a study of blood T cell repertoires in COVID-19. Only in-frame clones appear in the TCRdb table, and some are missing; sequencing was by immunoSEQ multiplex PCR. The sample gives 300,000 to 400,000 clones, approximately 89% of which show up once; about 2.5% is in the top ten. Sequencing was carried out using peripheral blood. These TCRs come from a woman aged 55-69 years with COVID-19, enrolled during active disease.

The rearrangement links TRBV4-1 to TRBJ1-2; unclear D gene. Germline loops: CDR1 MGHRA, CDR2 YSYEKL. The CDR3 contains 13 residues. V was pared by 4 bases and J by 4 bases, with 10 bases between. CDR3 nucleotides: TGCGCCAGCAGCCTTTCCCTACGCTATGGCTACACCTTC. Amino acid sequence: CASSLSLRYGYTF.

V and J are TRBV10-3 and TRBJ2-2, with 8 positions matching TRBD1. Germline V gene data show CDR1 as ENHRY and CDR2 as SYGVKD. V lost 10 bases, J lost 1 base, and 8 bases stayed unmatched. The CDR3 runs to 15 residues. Here the CDR3 reads CASRSGTGNTGELFF. The CDR3 bases are TGTGCCAGCCGATCCGGGACAGGGAACACCGGGGAGCTGTTTTTT.

The rearrangement uses TRBV12-3 or TRBV12-4 and TRBJ1-1; no clear D gene. CDR3 length equals 13 residues. Deletions cut 5 bases from V and 7 bases from J, with 14 bases between. The CDR3 DNA reads TGTGCCAGCAGTCCCCGAGGGAGCCTTGAAGCTTTCTTT. Translation gives CASSPRGSLEAFF.

The V gene is TRBV2, the J gene TRBJ1-2; 10 bases map to TRBD1. Germline CDR1 and CDR2: SNHLY and FYNNEI. J was trimmed by 4 bases and V by 5 bases; bases with no gene match: 4. This CDR3 is 14 amino acids long. The chain's CDR3 is CASSLGQGGYGYTF. The CDR3 DNA is TGTGCCAGCAGTCTAGGACAGGGGGGCTATGGCTACACCTTC.

V and J are TRBV7-6 and TRBJ2-5; the match to TRBD2 covers 9 bases. Losses at the gene ends were 5 bases for V and 1 base for J; bases not matched to a gene: 8. The germline gives CDR1 SGHVS, CDR2 FNYEAQ. The CDR3 is 16 amino acids. The CDR3 protein is CASSRRSGGTQETQYF. For the CDR3, the DNA is TGTGCCAGCAGCCGTAGGAGCGGGGGGACCCAAGAGACCCAGTACTTC.

CDR3 in amino acids: CASSSRGFYGYTF. The CDR3 region has the DNA TGTGCCAGTAGTAGCAGAGGGTTCTATGGCTACACCTTC. The J gene is TRBJ1-2, the V gene TRBV19; no clear D. Trimming pared 4 bases from V and 4 bases from J, leaving 10 bases between. Germline V gene data show CDR1 as LNHDA and CDR2 as SQIVND (reference sequence). The CDR3 is 13 residues long.

The V call is TRBV2, the J call TRBJ1-6; no reliable D call. V shed 7 bases and J shed 0 bases, with 13 bases lying between them. CDR1 is SNHLY, CDR2 FYNNEI, per germline. The CDR3 is made up of 16 amino acids. The CDR3 bases are TGTGCCAGCATACCACAGCAGAGCTCCTATAATTCACCCCTCCACTTT. This gives the protein CASIPQQSSYNSPLHF.

The chain recombines TRBV6-5 with TRBJ1-4, with 8 nucleotides matching TRBD1. The CDR3 covers 15 residues. Trimming at V came to 6 bases and at J to 1 base, leaving 4 bases not matched to a gene. Germline V gene sequence: CDR1 MNHEY, CDR2 SVGAGI. The CDR3 sequence is CASSPGTGTNEKLFF. CDR3 DNA: TGTGCCAGCAGCCCCGGGACAGGAACTAATGAAAAACTGTTTTTT.

The chain uses TRBV6-5 and TRBJ2-7; D uncertain. Trimming removed 0 bases at V and 3 bases at J, with 9 bases between. CDR1 MNHEY and CDR2 SVGAGI come from the germline V gene. The CDR3 is made up of 14 amino acids. The CDR3 bases are TGTGCCAGCAGTTACTCACCACAGAACTACGAGCAGTACTTC. Its translation is CASSYSPQNYEQYF.